These T cell receptor beta chains were read from a single sample in a study of beta chain features in type 1 diabetes. TCRdb's copy holds only in-frame clones and misses some; the assay was immunoSEQ multiplex PCR. The sample records some 400,000 clones, more than 13% being singletons. Input material: naive CD4+ T cells from blood. The receptors were gathered from a woman aged 18-29 years in good health. The CDR3 runs from the conserved cysteine through the conserved F or W. The D gene is left open where the match is weak. Rows give clone size only sometimes, using once, few, many, or a class for an expanded clone.

clone size | J gene | V gene | D gene | CDR3 protein | CDR3 DNA
- | TRBJ2-3 | TRBV5-1 | TRBD2 | CASTLQRERDTQYF | TGCGCCAGCACCCTCCAGCGGGAGAGGGATACGCAGTATTTT
- | TRBJ2-5 | TRBV5-1 | TRBD1 | CASSAEWGTGARETQYF | TGCGCCAGCAGCGCCGAGTGGGGGACAGGGGCGCGGGAGACCCAGTACTTC
- | TRBJ2-2 | TRBV9 | TRBD2 | CASRIEKAGTGELFF | TGTGCCAGCAGGATAGAAAAAGCGGGGACCGGGGAGCTGTTTTTT
- | TRBJ2-6 | TRBV19 | - | CASSSFRGSGANVLTF | TGTGCCAGTAGTTCCTTCAGGGGCTCCGGGGCCAACGTCCTGACTTTC
- | TRBJ2-1 | TRBV30 | - | CAWGSTGRAYNEQFF | TGTGCCTGGGGGAGTACGGGGAGAGCCTACAATGAGCAGTTCTTC
- | TRBJ2-6 | TRBV18 | TRBD2 | CASSPTGGAGANVLTF | TGTGCCAGCTCACCAACGGGGGGAGCCGGGGCCAACGTCCTGACTTTC
- | TRBJ2-4 | TRBV7-9 | TRBD2 | CASSDTWRLTSGRENIQYF | TGTGCCAGCAGCGATACTTGGAGGCTTACTAGCGGGAGGGAAAACATTCAGTACTTC
- | TRBJ2-4 | TRBV7-9 | TRBD1 | CASSLTGVSIQYF | TGTGCCAGCAGCCTGACAGGGGTGTCCATTCAGTACTTC
few | TRBJ2-7 | TRBV13 | TRBD2 | CASTTLADRYEQYF | TGTGCCAGCACAACTCTAGCGGACCGTTACGAGCAGTACTTC
few | TRBJ2-3 | TRBV27 | TRBD1 | CASSLGQGRDTQYF | TGTGCCAGCAGTTTAGGACAGGGAAGAGATACGCAGTATTTT
few | TRBJ2-1 | TRBV4-2 | TRBD2 | CASSHHLAGTSGYNEQFF | TGTGCCAGCAGCCACCACCTCGCCGGGACTAGCGGTTACAATGAGCAGTTCTTC
few | TRBJ1-5 | TRBV29-1 | - | CSVAESNQPQHF | TGCAGCGTTGCCGAGAGCAATCAGCCCCAGCATTTT
- | TRBJ2-7 | TRBV6-5 | - | CASGTPYEQYF | TGTGCCAGCGGGACACCCTACGAGCAGTACTTC
- | TRBJ2-7 | TRBV7-9 | - | CASSTLPGHLGEQYF | TGTGCCAGCAGCACACTCCCAGGGCACCTGGGGGAGCAGTACTTC
few | TRBJ1-1 | TRBV19 | - | CASSSQENTEAFF | TGTGCCAGTAGTAGTCAGGAGAACACTGAAGCTTTCTTT
once | TRBJ1-2 | TRBV19 | TRBD1 | CASTYRGRYGYTF | TGTGCCAGTACCTACAGGGGGCGGTATGGCTACACCTTC
few | TRBJ1-1 | TRBV29-1 | - | CSVPISGRDTEAFF | TGCAGCGTTCCAATCTCGGGGAGGGACACTGAAGCTTTCTTT
- | TRBJ1-5 | TRBV29-1 | TRBD1 | CSVEVGQGGNQPQHF | TGCAGCGTTGAGGTGGGGCAGGGGGGAAATCAGCCCCAGCATTTT
- | TRBJ2-1 | TRBV15 | - | CATSRRDNYNEQFF | TGTGCCACCAGCAGACGGGACAACTACAATGAGCAGTTCTTC
- | TRBJ2-4 | TRBV11-2 | - | CASSLQDTRLGPYIQYF | TGTGCCAGCAGCTTACAGGACACCAGACTAGGTCCGTACATTCAGTACTTC
- | TRBJ2-1 | TRBV7-9 | - | CASSLDLNYAYNEQFF | TGTGCCAGCAGCTTAGATTTGAACTATGCCTACAATGAGCAGTTCTTC
few | TRBJ1-5 | TRBV29-1 | - | CSVEEGGGNQPQHF | TGCAGCGTTGAGGAGGGAGGTGGGAATCAGCCCCAGCATTTT
few | TRBJ1-5 | TRBV6-5 | TRBD1 | CASRRQGKGNQPQHF | TGTGCCAGCAGACGACAGGGGAAGGGCAATCAGCCCCAGCATTTT
few | TRBJ2-5 | TRBV4-3 | TRBD2 | CASSRLGSGGPETQYF | TGCGCCAGCAGCCGACTTGGATCGGGAGGGCCAGAGACCCAGTACTTC
few | TRBJ2-1 | TRBV7-9 | TRBD2 | CASSSRGISYNEQFF | TGTGCCAGCAGCTCGCGGGGGATAAGCTACAATGAGCAGTTCTTC
few | TRBJ2-3 | TRBV30 | - | CACRGEQPIITDTQYF | TGTGCCTGCAGGGGGGAACAGCCTATCATCACAGATACGCAGTATTTT
few | TRBJ2-1 | TRBV15 | TRBD1 | CATSRAGGGEVNEQFF | TGTGCCACCAGCAGAGCAGGGGGCGGGGAGGTCAATGAGCAGTTCTTC
- | TRBJ2-5 | TRBV15 | TRBD1 | CATSFRQGYGETQYF | TGTGCCACCAGCTTCCGACAGGGCTACGGGGAGACCCAGTACTTC
- | TRBJ1-5 | TRBV7-9 | - | CASSRDNNYQPQHF | TGTGCCAGCAGCCGGGACAACAACTATCAGCCCCAGCATTTT
few | TRBJ1-5 | TRBV4-1 | TRBD1 | CASSQTGVSNQPQHF | TGCGCCAGCAGCCAAACAGGGGTCAGCAATCAGCCCCAGCATTTT
few | TRBJ1-1 | TRBV29-1 | - | CSGFEQGQIEAFF | TGCAGCGGGTTTGAGCAAGGACAAATTGAAGCTTTCTTT
few | TRBJ1-5 | TRBV29-1 | TRBD1 | CSVRGTGANQPQHF | TGCAGCGTGAGGGGGACAGGGGCCAATCAGCCCCAGCATTTT
few | TRBJ2-3 | TRBV4-2 | TRBD2 | CASSHWGRDTQYF | TGTGCCAGCAGCCATTGGGGGAGGGACACGCAGTATTTT
- | TRBJ2-4 | TRBV23-1 | - | CGTWESLIIAKNIQYF | TGCGGCACTTGGGAGAGTTTGATCATAGCCAAAAACATTCAGTACTTC
few | TRBJ2-1 | TRBV5-1 | TRBD2 | CASSFELQRETEQFF | TGCGCCAGCAGCTTTGAGCTCCAGCGGGAAACTGAGCAGTTCTTC
few | TRBJ2-2 | TRBV14 | TRBD2 | CASSQASLAGATTGELFF | TGTGCCAGCAGCCAAGCTTCACTAGCGGGAGCTACGACCGGGGAGCTGTTTTTT
- | TRBJ1-2 | TRBV2 | TRBD1 | CASRAPGRTGYGYTF | TGTGCCAGCAGGGCCCCTGGGCGGACAGGTTATGGCTACACCTTC
- | TRBJ2-5 | TRBV9 | - | CASSASSHVNQETQYF | TGTGCCAGCAGCGCCTCGAGCCATGTTAACCAAGAGACCCAGTACTTC
- | TRBJ2-5 | TRBV5-1 | - | CASSLTSTLETQYF | TGCGCCAGCAGCTTGACTAGTACTCTAGAGACCCAGTACTTC
- | TRBJ2-1 | TRBV5-1 | TRBD1 | CASSLRDRVDEQFF | TGCGCCAGCAGCCTCCGGGACAGGGTCGATGAGCAGTTCTTC
once | TRBJ1-1 | TRBV5-1 | - | CASSRQTGNTEAFF | TGCGCCAGCAGCCGACAGACGGGGAACACTGAAGCTTTCTTT
- | TRBJ1-5 | TRBV29-1 | - | CSAEGGSGQPQHF | TGCAGCGCCGAGGGGGGGTCAGGGCAGCCCCAGCATTTT
- | TRBJ1-5 | TRBV7-9 | TRBD1 | CASSLYLGQGAGNQPQHF | TGTGCCAGCAGCTTATACCTGGGACAGGGGGCGGGCAATCAGCCCCAGCATTTT
few | TRBJ1-4 | TRBV7-2 | TRBD1 | CASSFKQGADNEKLFF | TGTGCCAGCAGCTTTAAACAGGGGGCCGATAATGAAAAACTGTTTTTT
few | TRBJ2-5 | TRBV28 | - | CASTTFGRGQETQYF | TGTGCCAGCACCACCTTCGGAAGGGGACAAGAGACCCAGTACTTC
few | TRBJ2-3 | TRBV30 | TRBD2 | CAWSVQAGGKTDTQYF | TGTGCCTGGAGTGTCCAAGCGGGAGGAAAGACAGATACGCAGTATTTT
- | TRBJ2-7 | TRBV9 | - | CASSVGGLAIYEQYF | TGTGCCAGCAGCGTAGGTGGCCTAGCAATTTACGAGCAGTACTTC
- | TRBJ2-1 | TRBV6-5 | TRBD1 | CASSYRTGIDNEQFF | TGTGCCAGCAGTTACCGGACAGGGATCGACAATGAGCAGTTCTTC
many | TRBJ2-2 | TRBV23-1 | TRBD2 | CASSPVRGRDGGELFF | TGCGCCAGCAGTCCCGTTCGCGGGAGGGACGGCGGGGAGCTGTTTTTT
few | TRBJ2-7 | TRBV10-3 | - | CAITQGIGNGYEQYF | TGTGCCATCACCCAGGGGATAGGGAATGGCTACGAGCAGTACTTC
few | TRBJ2-1 | TRBV30 | TRBD2 | CAWSVREELRNEQFF | TGTGCCTGGAGTGTGCGGGAGGAGTTGAGGAATGAGCAGTTCTTC
- | TRBJ2-7 | TRBV2 | TRBD1 | CASSLQGALREQYF | TGTGCCAGCAGCCTACAGGGGGCTTTGCGGGAGCAGTACTTC
few | TRBJ2-7 | TRBV7-9 | TRBD2 | CASSLSQESGRAYYEQYF | TGTGCCAGCAGCTTGAGTCAGGAAAGCGGGAGGGCCTACTACGAGCAGTACTTC
- | TRBJ2-5 | TRBV7-9 | TRBD2 | CASSFLGGGSQETQYF | TGTGCCAGCAGCTTCCTCGGGGGGGGATCCCAAGAGACCCAGTACTTC
few | TRBJ2-1 | TRBV9 | TRBD2 | CASSEREDNEQFF | TGTGCCAGCAGTGAGCGGGAGGACAATGAGCAGTTCTTC
- | TRBJ1-4 | TRBV5-4 | TRBD1 | CASSTGTGGRKLFF | TGTGCCAGCAGCACCGGGACAGGGGGGAGAAAACTGTTTTTT
few | TRBJ2-2 | TRBV7-9 | TRBD2 | CASSPGLAGTGELFF | TGTGCCAGCAGCCCAGGACTAGCGGGCACCGGGGAGCTGTTTTTT
few | TRBJ1-5 | TRBV5-4 | TRBD1 | CASSSTGGNNQPQHF | TGTGCCAGCAGCAGTACAGGGGGCAACAATCAGCCCCAGCATTTT
- | TRBJ1-1 | TRBV7-7 | TRBD1 | CASSRTGYTEAFF | TGTGCTAGCAGCCGGACAGGGTACACTGAAGCTTTCTTT
few | TRBJ2-2 | TRBV7-3 | TRBD2 | CASTLGGKNTGELFF | TGTGCCAGCACCCTGGGAGGGAAGAACACCGGGGAGCTGTTTTTT